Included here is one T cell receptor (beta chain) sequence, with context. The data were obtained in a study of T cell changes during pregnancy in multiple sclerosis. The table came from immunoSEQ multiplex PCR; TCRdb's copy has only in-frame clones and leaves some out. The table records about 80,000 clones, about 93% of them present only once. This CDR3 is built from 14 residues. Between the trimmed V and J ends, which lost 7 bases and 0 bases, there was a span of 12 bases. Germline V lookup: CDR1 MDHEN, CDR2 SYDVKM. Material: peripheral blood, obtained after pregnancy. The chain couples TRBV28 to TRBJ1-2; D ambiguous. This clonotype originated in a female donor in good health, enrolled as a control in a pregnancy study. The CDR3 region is CASTWSGTNYGYTF. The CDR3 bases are TGTGCCAGCACATGGTCCGGGACTAACTATGGCTACACCTTC.